A selection of T cell receptor beta chains follows, all from one sample in a study of human T cells and chemical hapten exposure. TCRdb reprocessed the RACE reads via MiXCR and lists one record per CDR3 protein. The sample lists about 160,000 distinct CDR3 sequences; 25% to 30% were seen once. Specimen: whole blood, collected in connection with sensitization to the hapten diphenylcyclopropenone (DPC). These receptors came from a woman between 18 and 30 years old with alopecia areata. Some clones in this sample may be carry-over from other donors' samples. CDR3s include the opening cysteine and the closing phenylalanine or tryptophan. A D gene is named only where the DNA matches it firmly. Expanded clones get a size class; other rows say once, few or many, or leave the size out.

clone_size d_call j_call v_call cdr3_aa cdr3_nt
NA NA TRBJ1-4 TRBV15 CATSRDLNEKLFF TGTGCCACCAGCAGAGACCTTAATGAAAAACTGTTTTTT
NA NA TRBJ1-4 TRBV20-1 CSARDPEKLFF TGCAGTGCTAGAGATCCCGAAAAACTGTTTTTT
NA TRBD1 TRBJ1-3 TRBV20-1 CSAKGTDSGNTIYF TGCAGTGCCAAAGGGACAGACTCTGGAAACACCATATATTTT
NA NA TRBJ1-5 TRBV18 CASSLSGAVTEPQHF TGTGCCAGCTCACTCTCAGGGGCAGTCACGGAGCCCCAGCATTTT
NA NA TRBJ2-7 TRBV7-2 CASARDPAYEQYF TGTGCCAGCGCCCGGGACCCGGCCTACGAGCAGTACTTC
few NA TRBJ1-1 TRBV7-2 CASSHRVLKDTEAFF TGTGCCAGCAGCCACAGGGTTTTAAAGGACACTGAAGCTTTCTTT
NA NA TRBJ1-2 TRBV29-1 CSVVVVGSYGYTF TGCAGCGTTGTCGTGGTCGGATCCTATGGCTACACCTTC
NA NA TRBJ1-1 TRBV6-5 CASTREGGTEAFF TGTGCCAGCACACGCGAGGGTGGCACTGAAGCTTTCTTT
few NA TRBJ2-2 TRBV10-3 CATRDSTGELFF TGTGCCACGCGGGACAGTACCGGGGAGCTGTTTTTT
few TRBD2 TRBJ2-6 TRBV7-2 CASSSHGLAGDGGANVLTF TGTGCCAGCAGCTCTCATGGACTAGCGGGAGATGGAGGGGCCAACGTCCTGACTTTC
NA NA TRBJ1-1 TRBV25-1 CASSEANGQGNTEAFF TGTGCCAGCAGTGAGGCGAATGGTCAGGGGAACACTGAAGCTTTCTTT
NA NA TRBJ2-6 TRBV7-2 CASSPRSGANVLTF TGTGCCAGCAGCCCGAGGTCCGGGGCCAACGTCCTGACTTTC
NA NA TRBJ2-1 TRBV7-9 CASSLVDLGQFF TGTGCCAGCAGCTTAGTGGATCTAGGGCAGTTCTTC
NA NA TRBJ2-5 TRBV7-2 CASSSPGQETQYF TGTGCCAGCAGCTCCCCCGGTCAAGAGACCCAGTACTTC
NA NA TRBJ2-1 TRBV6-2/TRBV6-3 CASNPGTWTYNEQFF TGTGCCAGCAACCCCGGGACCTGGACATACAATGAGCAGTTCTTC
few NA TRBJ1-4 TRBV7-9 CASSLNDGTYEKLFF TGTGCCAGCAGCTTAAATGACGGAACCTATGAAAAACTGTTTTTT
few TRBD2 TRBJ2-7 TRBV7-2 CASSLRESGGEQYF TGTGCCAGCAGCTTAAGGGAATCCGGGGGGGAGCAGTACTTC
NA TRBD2 TRBJ2-1 TRBV6-5 CASSFSSGISEQFF TGTGCCAGCAGTTTTTCTAGCGGGATTAGTGAGCAGTTCTTC
NA NA TRBJ2-5 TRBV3-1 CASSQRRGGETQYF TGTGCCAGCAGCCAACGCAGGGGAGGAGAGACCCAGTACTTC
NA NA TRBJ2-7 TRBV20-1 CSANEESGTPIYEQYF TGCAGTGCTAACGAAGAGTCCGGGACACCGATTTACGAGCAGTACTTC
NA NA TRBJ1-2 TRBV20-1 CSAGTYYGYTF TGCAGTGCTGGGACGTACTATGGCTACACCTTC
once NA TRBJ2-1 TRBV5-8 CASSLGLYEQFF TGTGCCAGCAGCTTGGGTCTCTATGAGCAGTTCTTC
once NA TRBJ2-4 TRBV30 CALQSSLAKNIQYF TGTGCCTTGCAGTCCTCCCTAGCCAAAAACATTCAGTACTTC
NA NA TRBJ2-1 TRBV20-1 CSARPGAGNEQFF TGCAGTGCTAGACCAGGGGCGGGGAATGAGCAGTTCTTC
NA TRBD1 TRBJ2-3 TRBV5-4 CASETGVGTDTQYF TGTGCCAGCGAAACAGGGGTTGGCACAGATACGCAGTATTTT
few NA TRBJ1-1 TRBV7-3 CASSLRGGVGTEAFF TGTGCCAGCAGCTTAAGGGGAGGGGTAGGCACTGAAGCTTTCTTT
NA NA TRBJ1-6 TRBV18 CASSPQGTHNSPLHF TGTGCCAGCTCACCACAAGGGACTCATAATTCACCCCTCCACTTT
NA TRBD1 TRBJ2-4 TRBV29-1 CSVETGGAAKNIQYF TGCAGCGTTGAAACAGGGGGCGCCGCCAAAAACATTCAGTACTTC
NA NA TRBJ2-5 TRBV5-1 CASSFMSRETQYF TGCGCCAGCAGCTTCATGAGTCGGGAGACCCAGTACTTC
NA NA TRBJ2-3 TRBV19 CASSIALLVGYTDTQYF TGTGCCAGTAGTATAGCCCTCCTAGTTGGGTACACAGATACGCAGTATTTT
NA TRBD2 TRBJ2-1 TRBV20-1 CSALGSWVAGYNNEQFF TGCAGTGCCCTAGGATCATGGGTAGCGGGATACAACAATGAGCAGTTCTTC
NA TRBD1 TRBJ2-7 TRBV10-3 CAIQGQGKYEQYF TGTGCCATACAAGGACAGGGGAAGTACGAGCAGTACTTC
few NA TRBJ2-1 TRBV9 CASSTLDSYNEQFF TGTGCCAGCAGCACTCTCGACAGCTACAATGAGCAGTTCTTC
few NA TRBJ1-2 TRBV29-1 CSVENRGYGYTF TGCAGCGTTGAGAACAGAGGCTATGGCTACACCTTC
once NA TRBJ1-6 TRBV20-1 CSARSLGVAVHSPLHF TGCAGTGCTAGATCCTTGGGGGTGGCGGTTCATTCACCCCTCCACTTT
few NA TRBJ1-1 TRBV6-5 CASSYSQGPNTEAFF TGTGCCAGCAGTTACTCGCAGGGCCCTAACACTGAAGCTTTCTTT
few NA TRBJ2-3 TRBV24-1 CATEGFGTQYF TGTGCCACCGAGGGGTTCGGTACGCAGTATTTT
many NA TRBJ2-7 TRBV25-1 CASTSSYEQYF TGTGCCAGCACCTCATCCTACGAGCAGTACTTC
few NA TRBJ2-1 TRBV11-1 CASSPGTGAYNEQFF TGTGCCAGCAGCCCGGGGACGGGGGCCTACAATGAGCAGTTCTTC
many TRBD1 TRBJ2-1 TRBV11-2 CASSVSGGAGRGDEQFF TGTGCCAGCAGCGTCTCAGGGGGCGCGGGTAGGGGCGATGAGCAGTTCTTC
few NA TRBJ2-3 TRBV10-3 CAISPNEDTQYF TGTGCCATCAGTCCAAATGAGGATACGCAGTATTTT
NA TRBD2 TRBJ2-7 TRBV7-9 CASSPLDGRAVNEQYF TGTGCCAGCAGCCCGCTGGACGGGAGGGCCGTAAACGAGCAGTACTTC
NA NA TRBJ1-1 TRBV7-7 CASSLVGVAARFWNTEAFF TGTGCCAGCAGCTTAGTTGGGGTTGCCGCTCGATTCTGGAACACTGAAGCTTTCTTT
many TRBD2 TRBJ2-3 TRBV12-3/TRBV12-4 CASSFTTSGRTDTQYF TGTGCCAGCAGTTTCACGACTAGCGGACGCACAGATACGCAGTATTTT
few TRBD2 TRBJ2-3 TRBV7-3 CASSPAAGVRDTQYF TGTGCCAGCAGCCCAGCGGCGGGAGTAAGGGATACGCAGTATTTT
NA NA TRBJ1-4 TRBV29-1 CSVEDRKGTIGEKLFF TGCAGCGTTGAAGATCGTAAGGGGACCATAGGCGAAAAACTGTTTTTT
NA TRBD2 TRBJ2-3 TRBV29-1 CSVEDPTSGRHTDTQYF TGCAGCGTTGAAGATCCCACTAGCGGGAGGCACACAGATACGCAGTATTTT
few NA TRBJ1-5 TRBV7-9 CASSLGSLNQPQHF TGTGCCAGCAGCTTAGGGAGTCTCAATCAGCCCCAGCATTTT
once TRBD1 TRBJ1-2 TRBV7-2 CASRRDRRYYGYTF TGTGCCAGCAGAAGGGACAGGCGATACTATGGCTACACCTTC
NA NA TRBJ2-2 TRBV5-1 CASSTQTTGELFF TGCGCCAGCAGTACGCAGACGACCGGGGAGCTGTTTTTT
NA NA TRBJ2-5 TRBV20-1 CSARRTVQETQYF TGCAGTGCTAGAAGGACAGTCCAAGAGACCCAGTACTTC
NA TRBD2 TRBJ2-7 TRBV5-5 CASTLVLAGGPYEQYF TGTGCCAGCACCTTGGTATTAGCGGGGGGCCCCTACGAGCAGTACTTC
NA TRBD1 TRBJ1-6 TRBV5-1 CASTPGQGNSPLHF TGCGCCAGCACCCCTGGACAGGGGAATTCACCCCTCCACTTT
NA TRBD1 TRBJ1-1 TRBV4-1 CASEGTGKNTEAFF TGCGCCAGCGAAGGGACAGGAAAGAACACTGAAGCTTTCTTT
NA TRBD2 TRBJ2-3 TRBV6-4 CASSPTSGSITDTQYF TGTGCCAGCAGCCCAACTAGCGGGAGTATCACAGATACGCAGTATTTT
few NA TRBJ2-1 TRBV30 CAWSKGRRNEQFF TGTGCCTGGAGTAAGGGGAGGAGAAATGAGCAGTTCTTC
NA NA TRBJ1-6 TRBV6-2/TRBV6-3 CASRPGTMDSYNSPLHF TGTGCCAGCAGACCCGGGACAATGGATTCCTATAATTCACCCCTCCACTTT